These T cell receptor beta chains were read from a single sample in a study of T cell responses to AZD1222 COVID-19 vaccine. The data were produced by immunoSEQ multiplex PCR, yet TCRdb's version contains in-frame clones alone and is incomplete. The table lists around 150,000 clones, roughly 90% of them singletons. Sequencing was performed on peripheral blood, taken on day 0 of AZD1222 vaccination. The receptors originated from an adult in good health. Both conserved end residues are trimmed from each CDR3.

TRBV14	TRBJ2-1	12	ASSQGAMLGVRF
TRBV5-8	TRBJ2-3	13	ASSLLGSGTVTQY
TRBV21-1	TRBJ1-1	11	ASTLTGMTEAF
TRBV20-1	TRBJ1-1	10	SASSRNTEAF
TRBV27	TRBJ2-5	14	ASSSLGLAAQETQY
TRBV4-1	TRBJ1-1	11	ASSLTGGTEAF
TRBV9	TRBJ2-2	11	ASSVDPYGELF
TRBV4-2	TRBJ1-2	12	ASSQERSNYGYT
TRBV18	TRBJ2-7	12	ASSRFDSPYEQY
TRBV6-1	TRBJ2-7	13	ASSERDRAGYEQY
TRBV5-1	TRBJ2-1	11	ASSYGTHNEQF
TRBV21-1	TRBJ2-5	10	ASISKREAQY
TRBV28	TRBJ2-3	12	ASSLRGSTDTQY
TRBV19	TRBJ2-7	13	ASSTPGGAAYEQY
TRBV7-8	TRBJ1-1	12	ASSLVDRNTEAF
TRBV2	TRBJ1-1	11	ASSEARTIEAF
TRBV6-6	TRBJ2-1	13	ASSTLAGNSNEQF
TRBV6-5	TRBJ2-3	12	ASSYRMSTDTQY
TRBV7-9	TRBJ1-6	12	ASSLDSSRSPLH
TRBV19	TRBJ2-7	11	ASSITLSYEQY
TRBV13	TRBJ1-6	14	ASSLTRSSYNSPLH
TRBV11-2	TRBJ2-7	12	ASSFGAYSYEQY
TRBV24-1	TRBJ2-3	11	ATSRGSTDTQY